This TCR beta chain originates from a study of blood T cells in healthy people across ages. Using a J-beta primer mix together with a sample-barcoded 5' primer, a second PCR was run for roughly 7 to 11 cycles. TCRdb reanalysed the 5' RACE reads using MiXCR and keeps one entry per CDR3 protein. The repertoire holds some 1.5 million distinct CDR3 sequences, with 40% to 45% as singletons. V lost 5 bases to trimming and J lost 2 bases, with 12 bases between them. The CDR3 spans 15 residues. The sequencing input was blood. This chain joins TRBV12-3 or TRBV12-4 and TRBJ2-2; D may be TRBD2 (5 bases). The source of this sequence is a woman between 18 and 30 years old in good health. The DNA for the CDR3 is TGTGCCAGCAGTGGTGGACGGGGAAACACCGGGGAGCTGTTTTTT. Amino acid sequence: CASSGGRGNTGELFF.